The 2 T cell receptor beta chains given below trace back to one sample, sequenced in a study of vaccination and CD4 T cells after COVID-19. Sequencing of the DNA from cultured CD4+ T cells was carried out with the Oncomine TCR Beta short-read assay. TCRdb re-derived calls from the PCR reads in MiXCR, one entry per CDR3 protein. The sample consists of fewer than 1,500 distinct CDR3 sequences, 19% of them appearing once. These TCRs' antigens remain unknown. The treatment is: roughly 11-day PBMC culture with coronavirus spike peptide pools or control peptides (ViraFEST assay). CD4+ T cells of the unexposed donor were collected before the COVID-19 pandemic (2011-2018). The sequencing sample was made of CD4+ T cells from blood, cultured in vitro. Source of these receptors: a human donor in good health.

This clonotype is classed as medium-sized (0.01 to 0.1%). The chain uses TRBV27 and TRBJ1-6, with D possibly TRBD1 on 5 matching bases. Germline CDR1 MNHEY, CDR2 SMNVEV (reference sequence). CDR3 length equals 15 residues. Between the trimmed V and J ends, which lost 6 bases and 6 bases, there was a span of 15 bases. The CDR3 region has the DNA TGTGCCAGCAGCCCAGGGACGCAAGTTAATTCACCCCTCCACTTT. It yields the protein CASSPGTQVNSPLHF.

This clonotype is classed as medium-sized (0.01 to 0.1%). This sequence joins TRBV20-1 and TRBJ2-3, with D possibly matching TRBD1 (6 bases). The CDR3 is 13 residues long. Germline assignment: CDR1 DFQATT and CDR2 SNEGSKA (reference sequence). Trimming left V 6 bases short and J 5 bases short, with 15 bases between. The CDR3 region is CSAHTGSGDTQYF. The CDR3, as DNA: TGCAGTGCGCACACAGGGAGTGGAGATACGCAGTATTTT.